The present T cell receptor (beta chain) was sequenced within a study of shared clonotypes between healthy human individuals. The method was immunoSEQ multiplex PCR; TCRdb's version includes in-frame clones alone and lacks a portion of them. The table records a few million clones, 93% of them present only once. Between the trimmed V and J ends, which lost 2 bases and 3 bases, there was a span of 14 bases. Germline CDR1 and CDR2: MNHNS and SASEGT. This CDR3 region has 15 residues. Sequencing input: naive CD4+ T cells from PBMCs. Subset meaning: CD45RA+ positively selected. This receptor was obtained from a young man in good health. Some clones in this sample may be carry-over from other donors' samples. The chain is built from TRBV6-1 and TRBJ2-7; a possible D gene is TRBD2 (6 bases). The CDR3 DNA reads TGTGCCAGCAGTGAAACCCCGGGACTCAACTACGAGCAGTACTTC. It yields the protein CASSETPGLNYEQYF.